Listed below are T cell receptor beta chains from one sample, sequenced in a study of blood T cell repertoires in COVID-19. Only in-frame clones appear in the TCRdb table, and some are missing; sequencing was by immunoSEQ multiplex PCR. There are about 39,000 clones in the sample; 90% to 95% occur only once, and around 4% lies in the top ten. Sequencing was done on a sample of peripheral blood. These receptor sequences come from a human donor with active COVID-19. The donor label of this sample is uncertain. CDR3s include the opening cysteine and the closing phenylalanine or tryptophan. A D gene is named only where the DNA matches it firmly. Clone sizes are given selectively: once, few, many, or a class where the clone is expanded.

j_call | v_call | d_call | clone_size | cdr3_nt | cdr3_aa
TRBJ1-2 | TRBV9 | TRBD1 | NA | TGTGCCAGCAGCCCAGGCGACAGGGCTGTCGGCTACACCTTC | CASSPGDRAVGYTF
TRBJ2-5 | TRBV5-6 | TRBD2 | NA | TGTGCCAGCAGCCTTCCTAGCGGTTCGGAGACCCAGTACTTC | CASSLPSGSETQYF
TRBJ2-7 | TRBV5-4 | TRBD1 | NA | TGTGCCAGCAGCGGGAACCGGGACAGGACCTACGAGCAGTACTTC | CASSGNRDRTYEQYF
TRBJ2-3 | TRBV4-1 | TRBD2 | NA | TGCGCCACTCGCTGGCTAGCGGGACGGGGAAACACAGATACGCAGTATTTT | CATRWLAGRGNTDTQYF
TRBJ2-2 | TRBV28 | TRBD2 | NA | TGTGCCAGCAGGGCGGGGGGTTGGACCGGGGAGCTGTTTTTT | CASRAGGWTGELFF
TRBJ2-5 | TRBV3-1/TRBV3-2 | TRBD1 | NA | TGTGCCAGCAGCCAAGTCGGGGCAGGGACAGGGGGCGCGCTTCTGACCCAGTACTTC | CASSQVGAGTGGALLTQYF
TRBJ2-2 | TRBV6-5 | TRBD1 | NA | TGTGCCAGCATTACGGACAGGGTATCTGGGGAGCTGTTTTTT | CASITDRVSGELFF
TRBJ2-5 | TRBV4-1 | NA | NA | TGCGCCAGCAGCTCCGCCTGGCAGGGTGAGACCCAGTACTTC | CASSSAWQGETQYF
TRBJ2-5 | TRBV6-2/TRBV6-3 | TRBD1 | NA | TGTGCCAGCAGTTACCCCGGGACAGCGTACCAAGAGACCCAGTACTTC | CASSYPGTAYQETQYF
TRBJ1-2 | TRBV11-3 | TRBD1 | once | TGTGCCAGCAGCCCACAACCGGGACAGGGGAATGGCTACACCTTC | CASSPQPGQGNGYTF
TRBJ2-4 | TRBV23-1 | NA | NA | TGCGCCAGCAGTCCCCGAATCGAGTCGACTCCTCATCTAGCCAAAAACATTCAGTACTTC | CASSPRIESTPHLAKNIQYF
TRBJ2-1 | TRBV7-9 | NA | NA | TGTGCCAGCAGCTTAGTTGGCAGAAACAATGAGCAGTTCTTC | CASSLVGRNNEQFF
TRBJ2-3 | TRBV5-6 | TRBD1 | NA | TGTGCCAGCAGCCGACCTCCGGGACAGGGTATTTCAGATACGCAGTATTTT | CASSRPPGQGISDTQYF
TRBJ1-4 | TRBV3-1/TRBV3-2 | TRBD1 | NA | TGTGCCAGCAGCCAAGGGACAGGGGAGAATGAAAAACTGTTTTTT | CASSQGTGENEKLFF
TRBJ2-3 | TRBV6-2/TRBV6-3 | NA | once | TGTGCCAGCAGTCTGAGAGCCCGAGATACGCAGTATTTT | CASSLRARDTQYF
TRBJ2-3 | TRBV7-9 | NA | NA | TGTGCCAGCAGCGTAAGACAGGCCAGAGATACGCAGTATTTT | CASSVRQARDTQYF
TRBJ1-3 | TRBV5-1 | TRBD1 | NA | TGCGCCAGCAGCTTGGATGGACAGGGGGCGCAGGGCGGAAACACCATATATTTT | CASSLDGQGAQGGNTIYF